These 26 T cell receptor beta chains originate from one sample sequenced in a study of response to subunit inactivated influenza vaccine. Each CDR3 protein is one row after TCRdb ran MiXCR on the RT-PCR reads. The sample gives approximately 520,000 distinct CDR3 sequences, more than 15% of which show up once; roughly 3% is in the top ten. The material sequenced was CD4+ T cells sorted from PBMCs, taken less than 30 months after vaccination. The origin of the receptors is a man aged 45 to 70 who received an inactivated influenza vaccine.

The chain joins TRBV7-8 to TRBJ2-1, with D perhaps matching TRBD2 (6 bases). V was pared by 5 bases and J by 6 bases, with 14 bases between. CDR1 is SGHVS, CDR2 FQNEAQ, per germline. CDR3 size: 14 residues. For the CDR3, the DNA is TGTGCCAGCAGCCACATGAGGGAGGCCAATGAGCAGTTCTTC. It codes for CASSHMREANEQFF.

This sequence joins TRBV12-3 or TRBV12-4 and TRBJ2-7; 7 positions agree with TRBD1. The CDR3 covers 15 residues. The V segment lost 5 bases and the J segment 2 bases; nucleotides outside the gene matches: 9. CDR3 nucleotide sequence: TGTGCCAGCAGTCGACAGGGTATTTTCGCCTACGAGCAGTACTTC. It translates to CASSRQGIFAYEQYF.

This clonotype was seen only a few times. This chain uses TRBV6-5 with TRBJ2-2; perhaps D is TRBD1 or TRBD2 (5 bases each). V was clipped by 0 bases and J by 4 bases, with 15 bases between them. This CDR3 is built from 17 residues. The germline CDR1 and CDR2 sequences are MNHEY and SVGAGI. The CDR3 is CASSYSGRSWGTGELFF. The DNA of the CDR3 is TGTGCCAGCAGTTACTCGGGACGAAGCTGGGGCACCGGGGAGCTGTTTTTT.

V is TRBV12-3 or TRBV12-4 and J is TRBJ1-5; 11 nucleotides agree with TRBD1. J was trimmed by 7 bases and V by 5 bases; bases with no gene match: 4. This CDR3 is built from 14 residues. Here the CDR3 DNA reads TGTGCCAGCAGTAGGACAGGGGGCTGGCAGCCCCAGCATTTT. This sequence encodes CASSRTGGWQPQHF.

This clonotype was seen a handful of times. The chain joins TRBV7-2 to TRBJ1-2, with a tentative D call TRBD1 (5 bases). Germline CDR1 and CDR2: SGHTA and FQGNSA. The V end was cut by 1 base, the J end by 8 bases, with 14 bases between. The CDR3 extends over 14 amino acids. In nucleotides, the CDR3 is TGTGCCAGCAGCTTAGGGGGGGACTCCCGGGGCTACACCTTC. Protein product: CASSLGGDSRGYTF.

This clonotype was seen more than once but under ten times. This chain links TRBV18 with TRBJ1-4; TRBD1 is a possible D gene (5 bases). Trimming removed 1 base at V and 8 bases at J, with 11 bases between. Germline CDR1 KGHSH, CDR2 LQKENI. The CDR3 runs to 14 residues. The CDR3 spells CASSPQGKVEKLFF. The CDR3 DNA reads as TGTGCCAGCTCACCACAGGGGAAAGTCGAAAAACTGTTTTTT.

Only a few counts were recorded for this clonotype. The chain is built from TRBV19 and TRBJ2-4; 10 positions match TRBD2. This CDR3 comprises 15 residues. Trimming cost V 6 bases and J 10 bases; bases outside gene matches: 12. From germline, CDR1 is LNHDA and CDR2 SQIVND (reference sequence). The CDR3, as DNA: TGTGCCAGTAGAGCTAGCGGGAGTGAGCCAACAATTCAGTACTTC. This sequence encodes CASRASGSEPTIQYF. The variable domain in full, with the rest retrieved from reference TRBV19 and TRBJ2-4, is DGGITQSPKYLFRKEGQNVTLSCEQNLNHDAMYWYRQDPGQGLRLIYYSQIVNDFQKGDIAEGYSVSREKKESFPLTVTSAQKNPTAFYLCASRASGSEPTIQYFGAGTRLSVL.

The DNA for the CDR3 is TGTGCCAGCAGCTTAACGATCGGGGCTGGGAATGAGCAGTTCTTC. This gives the protein CASSLTIGAGNEQFF. V is TRBV7-2 and J is TRBJ2-1; the D call may be TRBD1 or TRBD2 (5 bases each). CDR1 SGHTA and CDR2 FQGNSA come from the germline V gene. The CDR3 spans 15 residues. Trimming left V 2 bases short and J 7 bases short, with 15 bases between.

This clonotype was observed many times. The chain has TRBV29-1 and TRBJ2-5, with TRBD1 matching over 7 bases. Germline V CDR1 and CDR2: SQVTM, ANQGSEA. This CDR3 has 17 amino acids. The ends lost 5 bases at V and 5 bases at J; junction bases unmatched: 20. This CDR3 is CSVFPLGWDSLAETQYF. The CDR3 DNA is TGCAGCGTTTTCCCACTGGGGTGGGACAGCTTGGCGGAGACCCAGTACTTC.

This clonotype was counted a few times. The V call is TRBV7-2, the J call TRBJ2-1; 10 bases are a match to TRBD1. Germline V CDR1 and CDR2: SGHTA, FQGNSA. This CDR3 is 16 amino acids long. V was clipped by 5 bases and J by 7 bases; unmatched bases: 11. CDR3 DNA sequence: TGTGCCAGCAGCACCCTCCGGGACAGGGGTGGGAATGAGCAGTTCTTC. This gives the protein CASSTLRDRGGNEQFF.

This clonotype was counted many times. The chain combines TRBV7-3 with TRBJ2-1, with D hard to call. The CDR3 spans 12 residues. Per germline, CDR1 SGHTA and CDR2 FQGTGA. V lost 3 bases to trimming and J lost 5 bases, with 5 bases between them. The CDR3 region is CASSFLNNEQFF. The DNA of the CDR3 is TGTGCCAGCAGCTTCCTTAACAATGAGCAGTTCTTC.

This clonotype was recorded a few times. J is TRBJ2-3 and V is TRBV9; 10 positions match TRBD2. There are 18 residues in the CDR3. The trim removed 0 bases at V and 2 bases at J, leaving 9 bases unmatched. From germline, CDR1 is SGDLS and CDR2 YYNGEE. CDR3 sequence: CASSVARGLAIITDTQYF. CDR3 DNA sequence: TGTGCCAGCAGCGTAGCTAGGGGACTAGCGATTATCACAGATACGCAGTATTTT.

This clonotype was seen only a few times. This chain joins TRBV10-2 and TRBJ2-7; D remains unclear. The CDR3 loop spans 11 amino acids. The germline gives CDR1 WSHSY, CDR2 SAAADI. Trimming took 8 bases from V and 3 from J, leaving 8 bases between them. This CDR3 is CASGVDYEQYF. CDR3 bases: TGCGCCAGCGGGGTAGACTACGAGCAGTACTTC.

This clonotype came up a few times. J is TRBJ1-2 and V is TRBV12-3 or TRBV12-4, with TRBD1 matching 7 bases. CDR3 length: 13 residues. J gave up 6 bases and V 6 bases, and 7 bases lay outside the gene matches. CDR3 bases: TGTGCCAGCAGACGAACAGGGGCCGATGGCTACACCTTC. Protein: CASRRTGADGYTF.

This chain connects TRBV5-6 to TRBJ2-7; no definite D call. The CDR3 is made up of 12 amino acids. The germline V and J ends were trimmed by 2 bases and 4 bases, with 7 bases remaining between them. Germline CDR1 is SGHDT and CDR2 is YYEEEE. The CDR3 sequence: CASSFRRYEQYF. The CDR3 coding sequence is TGTGCCAGCAGCTTTAGAAGGTACGAGCAGTACTTC.

This chain joins TRBV18 and TRBJ2-1, with TRBD1 identical over 8 bases. V shed 3 bases, J shed 6 bases, and the junction held 4 bases outside the gene matches. The germline CDR1 and CDR2 sequences are KGHSH and LQKENI. This CDR3 is built from 14 residues. In DNA, the CDR3 is TGTGCCAGCTCACCGGGACAGGTCGGCAATGAGCAGTTCTTC. This codes for CASSPGQVGNEQFF.

This clonotype came up many times. The genes are TRBV12-3 or TRBV12-4 and TRBJ2-2; D not certain. V dropped 6 bases and J dropped 4 bases, with 6 bases sitting between them. This CDR3 comprises 12 residues. CDR3 DNA sequence: TGTGCCAGCAGACCCACCACCGGGGAGCTGTTTTTT. Its protein product is CASRPTTGELFF.

This chain links TRBV27 with TRBJ2-3; weak D call: TRBD2 (7 bases). The CDR3 is 14 residues long. CDR1 and CDR2 (germline): MNHEY, SMNVEV (reference sequence). Deletions cut 3 bases from V and 6 bases from J, with 13 bases between. CDR3 loop: CASSLKGGRDTQYF. The CDR3 DNA follows: TGTGCCAGCAGTTTGAAGGGGGGGAGGGATACGCAGTATTTT.

This clonotype was counted only a few times. The chain joins TRBV28 to TRBJ1-2, with 8 positions matching TRBD1. CDR3 size: 14 residues. In germline, CDR1 is MDHEN, CDR2 SYDVKM. V shed 7 bases and J 3 bases; nucleotides not matched to a gene: 7. In DNA form, the CDR3 reads TGTGCCAGCACGACAGGGGTCAGTGACTATGGCTACACCTTC. This sequence encodes CASTTGVSDYGYTF.

The gene calls are TRBV6-1 and TRBJ2-2; D unclear. The CDR3 extends over 14 amino acids. Trimming left V 6 bases short and J 4 bases short, with 12 bases between. Germline-derived CDR1 and CDR2 are MNHNS and SASEGT. The CDR3 is CASRRQKVTGELFF. The CDR3, as DNA: TGTGCCAGCAGAAGACAAAAAGTCACCGGGGAGCTGTTTTTT.

This clonotype was seen a few times. The chain has TRBV7-6 and TRBJ2-3, with a possible D match to TRBD1 (5 bases). Germline loops: CDR1 SGHVS, CDR2 FNYEAQ. This CDR3 comprises 16 residues. V dropped 3 bases and J dropped 2 bases, with 15 bases sitting between them. Here the CDR3 DNA reads TGTGCCAGCAGCTTCGGACATTTACTCCTCACAGATACGCAGTATTTT. Encoded protein: CASSFGHLLLTDTQYF.

This chain uses TRBV30 with TRBJ2-5; the D gene is possibly TRBD1 (6 bases). CDR1 GTSNPN and CDR2 SVGIG come from the germline V gene (reference sequence). V lost 6 bases to trimming and J lost 5 bases, with 13 bases between them. The CDR3 contains 12 residues. CDR3 DNA sequence: TGTGCCTGCCATGCACAGGGTGAGACCCAGTACTTC. Translation: CACHAQGETQYF.

This clonotype was seen a handful of times. V gene TRBV7-9 combines with J gene TRBJ2-5; D unresolved. Looked up from germline, CDR1 is SEHNR and CDR2 is FQNEAQ (reference sequence). Trimming removed 5 bases from V and 7 bases from J, with 11 bases in between. The CDR3 contains 12 residues. CDR3: CASSVYSWTQYF. CDR3 nucleotide sequence: TGTGCCAGCAGCGTGTATTCGTGGACCCAGTACTTC.

The chain links TRBV5-6 to TRBJ2-1; TRBD2 agrees at 7 bases. Germline V CDR1 and CDR2: SGHDT, YYEEEE. CDR3 size: 16 residues. Unmatched junction bases numbered 9, after V lost 2 bases and J lost 4 bases. CDR3 sequence reads: CASSLARLAEYNEQFF. The CDR3 coding sequence is TGTGCCAGCAGCTTAGCTCGGCTAGCGGAATACAATGAGCAGTTCTTC.

A remark on this clonotype: At one end the junction does not follow the germline gene, possibly because of a read error. This chain uses TRBV20-1 with TRBJ1-2, with D maybe TRBD1 (6 bases). Germline CDR1 is DFQATT and CDR2 is SNEGSKA (reference sequence). The CDR3 has 17 amino acids. CDR3 sequence reads: CSARASDYGTPWGGCTF. In DNA, the CDR3 is TGCAGTGCTAGAGCCTCTGATTACGGGACACCCTGGGGTGGCTGCACCTTC.

The chain recombines TRBV7-9 with TRBJ1-4; D uncertain. Between the trimmed V and J ends, which lost 6 bases and 8 bases, there was a span of 19 bases. The CDR3 is 15 amino acids. Germline V CDR1 and CDR2: SEHNR, FQNEAQ (reference sequence). As DNA, the CDR3 is TGTGCCAGCAGTCCACGACGAGGGTCAGGCGAAAAACTGTTTTTT. This gives the protein CASSPRRGSGEKLFF.